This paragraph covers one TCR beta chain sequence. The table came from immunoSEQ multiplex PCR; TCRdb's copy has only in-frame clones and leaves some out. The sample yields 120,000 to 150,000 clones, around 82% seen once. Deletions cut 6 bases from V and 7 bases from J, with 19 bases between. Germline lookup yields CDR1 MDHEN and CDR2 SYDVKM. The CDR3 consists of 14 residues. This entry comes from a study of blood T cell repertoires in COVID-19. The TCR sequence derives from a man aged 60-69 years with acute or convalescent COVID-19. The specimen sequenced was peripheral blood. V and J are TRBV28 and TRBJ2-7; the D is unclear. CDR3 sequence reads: CASSSLTRPAEQYF. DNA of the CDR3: TGTGCCAGCAGCTCACTTACCAGGCCCGCGGAGCAGTACTTC.